The clone carrying this T cell receptor (beta chain) was detected only a few times. The antigen is not known. TCRdb reprocessed the RT-PCR reads with MiXCR, giving one entry per CDR3 protein. This table has 400,000 to 550,000 distinct CDR3 sequences, around 25% appearing once. The ends were cut back, 4 bases at V and 1 base at J, with 14 bases in the middle. CDR1 is SGHRS, CDR2 YFSETQ, per germline. CDR3 size: 16 residues. The source of the sample is a study of response to subunit inactivated influenza vaccine. Study-wide results and limits: It was the authors' suggestion that each seasonal influenza vaccination recruits few new T cells.

The sequencing here drew on CD4+ T cells sorted from PBMCs, taken around 5 days after vaccination. V and J are TRBV5-1 and TRBJ1-4; no reliable D call. The clonotype comes from a man aged 50-59 years who received an inactivated influenza vaccine. CDR3 sequence (DNA): TGCGCCAGCAGCGAACAATCAGCAAGAACTAATGAAAAACTGTTTTTT. Its translation is CASSEQSARTNEKLFF.